This entry describes one T cell receptor beta chain. As yet, its antigen is unknown. The authors built TCR beta libraries using iRepertoire HTBI primers and Arm-PCR of CDR3 regions. MiXCR was run by TCRdb on the multiplex PCR reads, yielding one entry per CDR3 protein. The data show 650,000 to 850,000 distinct CDR3 sequences, about 32% seen once. Indicated time point: persistent/refractory GD, antithyroid drugs over 5 years with positive TRAb. Construction of the TCR library relied on RNA isolated from PBMCs. Patients came from an endocrinology department in Xi'an, China. The sample is drawn from a study of regulatory T cells in long-lasting Graves disease. Study-level findings and limits: Persistent-disease Graves' patients showed less TCR diversity than new cases. New patients shared fewer public clonotypes (more than 850) than persistent patients did (approximately 3,000). There was favoring of TRBV28, TRBJ1-2 and TRBJ2-5 in persistent disease.

Trimming took off 6 bases at V and 0 bases at J, with 21 bases between the two ends. The CDR3 spans 19 residues. The germline CDR1 and CDR2 sequences are SNHLY and FYNNEI. This chain uses TRBV2 with TRBJ1-6; a possible D gene is TRBD1 (6 bases). The receptor comes from a female donor with Graves disease. Material: peripheral blood mononuclear cells (PBMCs), obtained when the disease was refractory, from a patient treated with antithyroid drugs. The CDR3 is CASRLGGHLRGSYNSPLHF. The CDR3, as DNA: TGTGCCAGCAGGTTAGGGGGACACCTTCGAGGCTCCTATAATTCACCCCTCCACTTT. The variable domain in full, with the rest retrieved from reference TRBV2 and TRBJ1-6, is EPEVTQTPSHQVTQMGQEVILRCVPISNHLYFYWYRQILGQKVEFLVSFYNNEISEKSEIFDDQFSVERPDGSNFTLKIRSTKLEDSAMYFCASRLGGHLRGSYNSPLHFGNGTRLTVT.